The rows below give T cell receptor beta chains drawn from one sample of a study of CD8 T cells in Susac syndrome. MiXCR, applied by TCRdb to the immunoSEQ multiplex PCR reads, yields one record per CDR3 protein. Among 150,000 to 180,000 distinct CDR3 sequences listed, approximately 96% were seen once. The sample consisted of CD8+ T cells from PBMCs. Source of these receptors: a human donor with multiple sclerosis. CDR3s include the opening cysteine and the closing phenylalanine or tryptophan. Each record gives: clone size, J gene, D gene, V gene, CDR3 DNA, CDR3 protein. A D gene is named only where the DNA matches it firmly. The size entry is marked missing in some rows and otherwise reads once, few, many or a size class.

clone size: .
J gene: TRBJ1-1
D gene: .
V gene: TRBV29-1
CDR3 DNA: TGCAGCGGGGGTGCGGGGCGCGGCACTGAAGCTTTCTTT
CDR3 protein: CSGGAGRGTEAFF

clone size: .
J gene: TRBJ1-1
D gene: .
V gene: TRBV29-1
CDR3 DNA: TGCAGCGTTGAAGATCTCAAAGCTTTCTTT
CDR3 protein: CSVEDLKAFF

clone size: .
J gene: TRBJ2-3
D gene: TRBD1
V gene: TRBV7-6
CDR3 DNA: TGTGCCAGCAGCTCGGGGCCGGGACAGGGCGTAAAAGATACGCAGTATTTT
CDR3 protein: CASSSGPGQGVKDTQYF

clone size: .
J gene: TRBJ1-2
D gene: .
V gene: TRBV13
CDR3 DNA: TGTGCCAGCAGCTTATCCGGGGGCCCTGGCTACACCTTC
CDR3 protein: CASSLSGGPGYTF

clone size: .
J gene: TRBJ1-2
D gene: TRBD1
V gene: TRBV4-2
CDR3 DNA: TGTGCCAGCAGCCAGAGCCGGACAGGGGACTATGGCTACACCTTC
CDR3 protein: CASSQSRTGDYGYTF

clone size: .
J gene: TRBJ1-4
D gene: TRBD1
V gene: TRBV15
CDR3 DNA: TGTGCCACCAGCATAGACAGGGGTTGGAATGAAAAACTGTTTTTT
CDR3 protein: CATSIDRGWNEKLFF

clone size: .
J gene: TRBJ2-5
D gene: .
V gene: TRBV9
CDR3 DNA: TGTGCCAGCAGCGTAGCAGGCAGACCCCAAGAGACCCAGTACTTC
CDR3 protein: CASSVAGRPQETQYF

clone size: few
J gene: TRBJ2-1
D gene: .
V gene: TRBV27
CDR3 DNA: TGTGCCAGCAGTTTAGGGACTCGGAATGAGCAGTTCTTC
CDR3 protein: CASSLGTRNEQFF

clone size: .
J gene: TRBJ2-7
D gene: TRBD1
V gene: TRBV13
CDR3 DNA: TGTGCCAGCAGCCTAGGAGCAGGGGGCGGGTACGAGCAGTACTTC
CDR3 protein: CASSLGAGGGYEQYF

clone size: .
J gene: TRBJ2-1
D gene: .
V gene: TRBV24-1
CDR3 DNA: TGTGCCACCAGTGATCCGCGGACTACGAGTCAGGGTGAGCAGTTCTTC
CDR3 protein: CATSDPRTTSQGEQFF

clone size: .
J gene: TRBJ1-1
D gene: .
V gene: TRBV25-1
CDR3 DNA: TGTGCCAGCGTTTGGGGGGCCGAAGCTTTCTTT
CDR3 protein: CASVWGAEAFF

clone size: .
J gene: TRBJ2-7
D gene: TRBD1
V gene: TRBV29-1
CDR3 DNA: TGCAGCGTTGAAGTCCGGGACAGGGACTACTACGAGCAGTACTTC
CDR3 protein: CSVEVRDRDYYEQYF

clone size: .
J gene: TRBJ2-3
D gene: TRBD1
V gene: TRBV6-5
CDR3 DNA: TGTGCCAGCCGGGGACAGCGTCGCACAGATACGCAGTATTTT
CDR3 protein: CASRGQRRTDTQYF

clone size: .
J gene: TRBJ2-3
D gene: TRBD1
V gene: TRBV12-3/TRBV12-4
CDR3 DNA: TGTGCCAGCAGTTCGAAAGGGGGCGCTTTTTCAACAGATACGCAGTATTTT
CDR3 protein: CASSSKGGAFSTDTQYF

clone size: .
J gene: TRBJ1-6
D gene: TRBD1
V gene: TRBV28
CDR3 DNA: TGTGCCAGCAGTCTGCGACGGGACAGGGGGCGTAAGGCTTCACCCCTCCACTTT
CDR3 protein: CASSLRRDRGRKASPLHF

clone size: .
J gene: TRBJ2-3
D gene: .
V gene: TRBV27
CDR3 DNA: TGTGCCAGCAGTATTGGGGCCCGGGATACGCAGTATTTT
CDR3 protein: CASSIGARDTQYF

clone size: few
J gene: TRBJ2-7
D gene: .
V gene: TRBV6-2/TRBV6-3
CDR3 DNA: TGTGCCAGCAGTTACCGGGACACCTACGAGCAGTACTTC
CDR3 protein: CASSYRDTYEQYF

clone size: .
J gene: TRBJ2-6
D gene: .
V gene: TRBV6-5
CDR3 DNA: TGTGCCAGCAGTTACATCGGCTCTGGGGCCAACGTCCTGACTTTC
CDR3 protein: CASSYIGSGANVLTF

clone size: .
J gene: TRBJ2-5
D gene: .
V gene: TRBV9
CDR3 DNA: TGTGCCAGCAGCGTAGGAGAGCGACGGCAAGAGACCCAGTACTTC
CDR3 protein: CASSVGERRQETQYF

clone size: .
J gene: TRBJ2-7
D gene: .
V gene: TRBV7-9
CDR3 DNA: TGTGCCAGCAGCTCGGACAGTCGCGAGCAGTACTTC
CDR3 protein: CASSSDSREQYF

clone size: .
J gene: TRBJ2-3
D gene: .
V gene: TRBV5-1
CDR3 DNA: TGCGCCAGCAGCTTGGCCCCGAGGGGCACAGATACGCAGTATTTT
CDR3 protein: CASSLAPRGTDTQYF

clone size: .
J gene: TRBJ2-1
D gene: .
V gene: TRBV18
CDR3 DNA: TGTGCCAGCTCACGGGGGGGCGGTGAGCAGTTCTTC
CDR3 protein: CASSRGGGEQFF

clone size: .
J gene: TRBJ1-2
D gene: .
V gene: TRBV7-9
CDR3 DNA: TGTGCCAGCAGCTCCCCTGCCAGGGGAGGCTATGGCTACACCTTC
CDR3 protein: CASSSPARGGYGYTF

clone size: .
J gene: TRBJ2-7
D gene: TRBD1
V gene: TRBV7-8
CDR3 DNA: TGTGCCAGCAGCTCTCGACAGGGGATTCGCGAGCAGTACTTC
CDR3 protein: CASSSRQGIREQYF

clone size: .
J gene: TRBJ2-1
D gene: .
V gene: TRBV7-9
CDR3 DNA: TGTGCCAGCAGCCGTCCCGGGAGAAACAATGAGCAGTTCTTC
CDR3 protein: CASSRPGRNNEQFF

clone size: .
J gene: TRBJ1-1
D gene: .
V gene: TRBV2
CDR3 DNA: TGTGCCAGCAGATTACGGGTGGGCACTGAAGCTTTCTTT
CDR3 protein: CASRLRVGTEAFF

clone size: .
J gene: TRBJ2-7
D gene: .
V gene: TRBV24-1
CDR3 DNA: TGTGCCACCAGTGATCCGGACGGGGAGCAGTACTTC
CDR3 protein: CATSDPDGEQYF

clone size: .
J gene: TRBJ1-1
D gene: .
V gene: TRBV3-1
CDR3 DNA: TGTGCCAGCAGCCTTCAACAGGCCATGAACACTGAAGCTTTCTTT
CDR3 protein: CASSLQQAMNTEAFF

clone size: .
J gene: TRBJ2-3
D gene: .
V gene: TRBV9
CDR3 DNA: TGTGCCAGCAGCGTAGGCGGGGCTGGAGATACGCAGTATTTT
CDR3 protein: CASSVGGAGDTQYF

clone size: .
J gene: TRBJ2-2
D gene: .
V gene: TRBV9
CDR3 DNA: TGTGCCAGCACCGGAGGAGAGAAGGGGGAGCTGTTTTTT
CDR3 protein: CASTGGEKGELFF

clone size: .
J gene: TRBJ1-2
D gene: TRBD1
V gene: TRBV14
CDR3 DNA: TGTGCCAGCAGCCAAGATGTTGCAGGGGGCTTTGGCTACACCTTC
CDR3 protein: CASSQDVAGGFGYTF

clone size: .
J gene: TRBJ2-1
D gene: .
V gene: TRBV27
CDR3 DNA: TGTGCCAGCAGTCCAACAGGGACCGGGACCAATGAGCAGTTCTTC
CDR3 protein: CASSPTGTGTNEQFF

clone size: .
J gene: TRBJ1-5
D gene: .
V gene: TRBV27
CDR3 DNA: TGTGCCAGCAGTTTAACCCGGGACCCTAATCAGCCCCAGCATTTT
CDR3 protein: CASSLTRDPNQPQHF

clone size: .
J gene: TRBJ1-1
D gene: .
V gene: TRBV7-9
CDR3 DNA: TGTGCCAGCAGCTTAGAAGTGGGGAACCCGAACACTGAAGCTTTCTTT
CDR3 protein: CASSLEVGNPNTEAFF

clone size: .
J gene: TRBJ2-5
D gene: TRBD1
V gene: TRBV7-9
CDR3 DNA: TGTGCCAGCAGCTTAGCTAGGGACAGGGTCAGGACGCAAGAGACCCAGTACTTC
CDR3 protein: CASSLARDRVRTQETQYF

clone size: .
J gene: TRBJ2-1
D gene: .
V gene: TRBV29-1
CDR3 DNA: TGCAGCGTCCAACCTGAGGACTCCTACAATGAGCAGTTCTTC
CDR3 protein: CSVQPEDSYNEQFF

clone size: .
J gene: TRBJ1-1
D gene: .
V gene: TRBV12-3/TRBV12-4
CDR3 DNA: TGTGCCAGCAACCCTCGGGGAGGGTACAGGAACACTGAAGCTTTCTTT
CDR3 protein: CASNPRGGYRNTEAFF

clone size: .
J gene: TRBJ2-3
D gene: TRBD2
V gene: TRBV4-1
CDR3 DNA: TGCGCCAGCAGCCAAGCAGTAGCGGGGGGTTTCACAGATACGCAGTATTTT
CDR3 protein: CASSQAVAGGFTDTQYF

clone size: .
J gene: TRBJ2-1
D gene: .
V gene: TRBV5-6
CDR3 DNA: TGTGCCAGCAGCCCGAAAAGGGTGAGCTCCTACAATGAGCAGTTCTTC
CDR3 protein: CASSPKRVSSYNEQFF

clone size: .
J gene: TRBJ1-1
D gene: TRBD1
V gene: TRBV13
CDR3 DNA: TGTGCCAGCAGCTTAGCCAGGGGGGAGTTTGTAGCTTTCTTT
CDR3 protein: CASSLARGEFVAFF

clone size: .
J gene: TRBJ2-5
D gene: TRBD1
V gene: TRBV5-4
CDR3 DNA: TGTGCCAGCAGCCGGGACAGGGGGCGAGAGACCCAGTACTTC
CDR3 protein: CASSRDRGRETQYF

clone size: .
J gene: TRBJ1-2
D gene: TRBD1
V gene: TRBV29-1
CDR3 DNA: TGCAGCGTAGACAGGGTTGCCTATGGCTACACCTTC
CDR3 protein: CSVDRVAYGYTF

clone size: .
J gene: TRBJ2-3
D gene: TRBD1
V gene: TRBV7-8
CDR3 DNA: TGTGCCAGCAGCACTATGCCCCAGGGGGTCACAGATACGCAGTATTTT
CDR3 protein: CASSTMPQGVTDTQYF

clone size: .
J gene: TRBJ1-5
D gene: .
V gene: TRBV27
CDR3 DNA: TGTGCCAGCAGTTTCGGAGGTCCGCCTCAGCCCCAGCATTTT
CDR3 protein: CASSFGGPPQPQHF

clone size: .
J gene: TRBJ2-4
D gene: .
V gene: TRBV18
CDR3 DNA: TGTGCCAGCTCACGGCCCGGGCAGGGCGGGCGGGACATTCAGTACTTC
CDR3 protein: CASSRPGQGGRDIQYF

clone size: .
J gene: TRBJ1-2
D gene: .
V gene: TRBV20-1
CDR3 DNA: TGCAGTGCTAGAGGAGCAGGGGAGCCCCCTGGCTACACCTTC
CDR3 protein: CSARGAGEPPGYTF

clone size: .
J gene: TRBJ2-6
D gene: .
V gene: TRBV7-9
CDR3 DNA: TGTGCCAGCAGGGGGCCCTCTGGGGCCAACGTCCTGACTTTC
CDR3 protein: CASRGPSGANVLTF

clone size: .
J gene: TRBJ2-7
D gene: TRBD1
V gene: TRBV29-1
CDR3 DNA: TGCAGCGTGGACACCGGGACAGGACCTGACGAGCAGTACTTC
CDR3 protein: CSVDTGTGPDEQYF

clone size: .
J gene: TRBJ1-6
D gene: .
V gene: TRBV7-9
CDR3 DNA: TGTGCCAGCAGAGCCGGGACCGCACCCCTCCACTTT
CDR3 protein: CASRAGTAPLHF

clone size: .
J gene: TRBJ2-7
D gene: .
V gene: TRBV11-2
CDR3 DNA: TGTGCCAGCACGAGAAACAGGGTCTACGAGCAGTACTTC
CDR3 protein: CASTRNRVYEQYF

clone size: .
J gene: TRBJ2-2
D gene: .
V gene: TRBV9
CDR3 DNA: TGTGCCAGCAGCGTTCCAGGCGGGGAGCTGTTTTTT
CDR3 protein: CASSVPGGELFF

clone size: .
J gene: TRBJ1-5
D gene: .
V gene: TRBV12-5
CDR3 DNA: TGTGCTAGTGCATCGGGCGGTCCCGGGCCCCAGCATTTT
CDR3 protein: CASASGGPGPQHF

clone size: once
J gene: TRBJ2-5
D gene: .
V gene: TRBV4-1
CDR3 DNA: TGCGCCAGCAGCCCGGCGCCTGGACTGGAAGAGACCCAGTACTTC
CDR3 protein: CASSPAPGLEETQYF

clone size: .
J gene: TRBJ1-5
D gene: .
V gene: TRBV12-3/TRBV12-4
CDR3 DNA: TGTGCCAGCAGTTTACGGGATCAGCCCCAGCATTTT
CDR3 protein: CASSLRDQPQHF

clone size: .
J gene: TRBJ2-6
D gene: TRBD1
V gene: TRBV7-2
CDR3 DNA: TGTGCCAGCAGCTCGTCCCGGGACAGGGCCGGGGCCAACGTCCTGACTTTC
CDR3 protein: CASSSSRDRAGANVLTF

clone size: once
J gene: TRBJ1-2
D gene: TRBD1
V gene: TRBV2
CDR3 DNA: TGTGCCAGCAGGGGACAGTACTATGGCTACACCTTC
CDR3 protein: CASRGQYYGYTF

clone size: .
J gene: TRBJ2-7
D gene: .
V gene: TRBV15
CDR3 DNA: TGTGCCACCAGCAACGGCGCAGGGGGGTACGAGCAGTACTTC
CDR3 protein: CATSNGAGGYEQYF

clone size: .
J gene: TRBJ2-5
D gene: TRBD2
V gene: TRBV20-1
CDR3 DNA: TGCAGTGCTAGACAGTATGCAGCGGGGCGACGAGAGACCCAGTACTTC
CDR3 protein: CSARQYAAGRRETQYF

clone size: .
J gene: TRBJ2-3
D gene: .
V gene: TRBV27
CDR3 DNA: TGTGCCAGCAGTTTAAATGGCCCACGGGATACGCAGTATTTT
CDR3 protein: CASSLNGPRDTQYF

clone size: once
J gene: TRBJ1-1
D gene: TRBD1
V gene: TRBV20-1
CDR3 DNA: TGCAGTGCCCCCGTCCGGGACAGGGCCTTTCGGGCTTTCTTT
CDR3 protein: CSAPVRDRAFRAFF